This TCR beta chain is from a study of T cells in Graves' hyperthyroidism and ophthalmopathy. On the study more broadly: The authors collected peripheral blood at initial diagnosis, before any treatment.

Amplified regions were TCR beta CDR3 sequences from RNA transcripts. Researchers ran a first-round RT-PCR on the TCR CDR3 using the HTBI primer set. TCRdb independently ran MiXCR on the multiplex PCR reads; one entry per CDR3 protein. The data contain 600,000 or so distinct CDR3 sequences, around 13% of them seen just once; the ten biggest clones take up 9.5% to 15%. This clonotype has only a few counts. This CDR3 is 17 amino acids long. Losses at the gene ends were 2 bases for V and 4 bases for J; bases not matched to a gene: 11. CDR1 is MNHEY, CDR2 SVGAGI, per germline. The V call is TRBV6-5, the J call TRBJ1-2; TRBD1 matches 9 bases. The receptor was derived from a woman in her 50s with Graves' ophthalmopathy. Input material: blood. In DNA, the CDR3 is TGTGCCAGCAGTTACAGACGGACAGGGGTATTTGGCTATGGCTACACCTTC. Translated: CASSYRRTGVFGYGYTF.